This section outlines one TCR beta chain sequence together with its context. The CDR3 totals 18 residues. The J segment lost 0 bases and the V segment lost 2 bases, leaving 4 bases of the junction unmatched. From germline, CDR1 is WNHNN and CDR2 SYGVQD (reference sequence). These data are taken from a study of blood T cell repertoires in COVID-19. For the study at large: Samples came from the United States, Italy and Spain, spanning acute and convalescent COVID-19. PBMCs, B-cell-depleted T cells, or T cells were the source of the cDNA or gDNA that made up the material.

In the original workflow: Amplification of reference gene primers was used by the study to estimate nucleated cell counts. This table comes from immunoSEQ multiplex PCR, and its TCRdb copy is limited to in-frame clones, with some not included. V and J calls and clone size follow that table, whereas D and trimming were derived from the DNA. The data contain about 47,000 clones, about 90% of them singletons. The gene calls are TRBV10-1 and TRBJ2-6; 10 bases agree with TRBD1. Sequencing was done on a sample of peripheral blood. This clonotype was sampled from a man aged 70-80 years with active COVID-19. CDR3 coding DNA: TGCGCCAGCAGTGAGGGGGGACAGGGGAGCTCTGGGGCCAACGTCCTGACTTTC. Translated, it gives CASSEGGQGSSGANVLTF.